This TCR beta chain was found in a study of siplizumab effects on memory and regulatory T cells. Germline V gene lookup returns CDR1 SGHRS and CDR2 YFSETQ. The CDR3 spans 17 residues. V lost 0 bases to trimming and J lost 0 bases, with 12 bases between them. Every sample had approximately 100,000 of its TCR templates assayed. The method was immunoSEQ multiplex PCR; TCRdb's version includes in-frame clones alone and lacks a portion of them. The sample shows 75,000 to 100,000 clones, 90% to 95% of them seen only once. Study-level findings and limits: The suppressive capacity of proliferating Tregs from siplizumab cultures remained unconfirmed. Major contributors to the alloresponse seemed to be naive T cells, which also appeared more diverse than memory cells.

This clone came up once. Its antigen remains unknown. The material sequenced was non-Treg CD4+ T cells sorted from blood. The TCR was taken from a human donor in good health. The V and J genes are TRBV5-1 and TRBJ2-2; D unclear. The CDR3 coding sequence is TGCGCCAGCAGCTTGGAGGCAGCCTACTCGAACACCGGGGAGCTGTTTTTT. Protein: CASSLEAAYSNTGELFF. Drawing the rest from reference TRBV5-1 and TRBJ2-2, the complete variable domain is KAGVTQTPRYLIKTRGQQVTLSCSPISGHRSVSWYQQTPGQGLQFLFEYFSETQRNKGNFPGRFSGRQFSNSRSEMNVSTLELGDSALYLCASSLEAAYSNTGELFFGEGSRLTVL.